The TCR beta chain described here comes from a study of T cells in Graves' hyperthyroidism and ophthalmopathy. The CDR3 has 18 amino acids. Between the trimmed V and J ends, which lost 1 base and 5 bases, there was a span of 24 bases. Germline assignment: CDR1 SQVTM and CDR2 ANQGSEA. This clonotype was detected ten times or more. TCR beta CDR3 sequences were amplified from RNA transcripts. The HTBI primer set served for first-round RT-PCR of the TCR CDR3. TCRdb re-called the multiplex PCR reads through MiXCR, storing one row per CDR3 protein. The sample yields more than 300,000 distinct CDR3 sequences, approximately 14% seen once.

The sample was blood. The genes are TRBV29-1 and TRBJ2-1; D unresolved. The clonotype comes from a woman under 40 with Graves' ophthalmopathy. The CDR3 here is CSVEAVDGAVIRDNEQFF. DNA of the CDR3: TGCAGCGTTGAAGCGGTCGACGGCGCGGTAATTAGAGACAATGAGCAGTTCTTC.